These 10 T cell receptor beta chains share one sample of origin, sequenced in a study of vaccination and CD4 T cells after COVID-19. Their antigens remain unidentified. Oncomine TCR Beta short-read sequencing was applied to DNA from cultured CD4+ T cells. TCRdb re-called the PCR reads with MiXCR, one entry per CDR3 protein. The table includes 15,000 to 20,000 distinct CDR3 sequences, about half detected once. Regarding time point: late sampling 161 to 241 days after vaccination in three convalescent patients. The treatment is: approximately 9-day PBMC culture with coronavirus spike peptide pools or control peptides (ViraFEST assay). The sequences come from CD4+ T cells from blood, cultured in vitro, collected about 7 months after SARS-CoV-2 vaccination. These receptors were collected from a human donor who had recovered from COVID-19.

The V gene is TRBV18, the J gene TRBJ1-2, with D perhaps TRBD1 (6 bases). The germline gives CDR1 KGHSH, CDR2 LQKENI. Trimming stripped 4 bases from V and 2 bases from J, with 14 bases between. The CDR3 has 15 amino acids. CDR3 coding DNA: TGTGCCAGCTCACGCACCCGGGACATAAACTATGGCTACACCTTC. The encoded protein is CASSRTRDINYGYTF.

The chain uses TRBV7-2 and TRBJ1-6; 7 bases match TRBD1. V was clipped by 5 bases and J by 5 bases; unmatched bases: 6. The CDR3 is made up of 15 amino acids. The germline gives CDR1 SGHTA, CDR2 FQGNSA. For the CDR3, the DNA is TGTGCCAGCAGCACGTACGGGACAGATAATTCACCCCTCCACTTT. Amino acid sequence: CASSTYGTDNSPLHF.

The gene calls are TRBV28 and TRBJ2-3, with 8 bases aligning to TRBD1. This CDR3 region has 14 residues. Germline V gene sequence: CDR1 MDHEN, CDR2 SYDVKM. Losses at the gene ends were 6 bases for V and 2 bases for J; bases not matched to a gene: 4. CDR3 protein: CASRTGEVTDTQYF. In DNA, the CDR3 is TGTGCCAGCAGGACAGGGGAGGTCACAGATACGCAGTATTTT. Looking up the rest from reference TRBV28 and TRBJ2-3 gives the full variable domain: DVKVTQSSRYLVKRTGEKVFLECVQDMDHENMFWYRQDPGLGLRLIYFSYDVKMKEKGDIPEGYSVSREKKERFSLILESASTNQTSMYLCASRTGEVTDTQYFGPGTRLTVL.

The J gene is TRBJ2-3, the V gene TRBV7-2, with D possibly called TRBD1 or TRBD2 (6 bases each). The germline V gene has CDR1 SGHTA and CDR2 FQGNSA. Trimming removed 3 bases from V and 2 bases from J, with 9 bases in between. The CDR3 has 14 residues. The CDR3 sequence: CASSFGGYTDTQYF. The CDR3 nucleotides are TGTGCCAGCAGCTTCGGGGGCTACACAGATACGCAGTATTTT.

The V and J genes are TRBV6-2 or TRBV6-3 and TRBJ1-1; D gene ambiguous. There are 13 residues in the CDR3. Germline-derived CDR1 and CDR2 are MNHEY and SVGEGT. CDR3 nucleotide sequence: TGTGCTGCGAACCGGGTGGGGAACACTGAAGCTTTCTTT. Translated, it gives CAANRVGNTEAFF.

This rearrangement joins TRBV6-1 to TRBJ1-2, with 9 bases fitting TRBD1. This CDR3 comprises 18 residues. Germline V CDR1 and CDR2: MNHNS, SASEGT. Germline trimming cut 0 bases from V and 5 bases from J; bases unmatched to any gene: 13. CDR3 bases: TGTGCCAGCAGTGAAGCGCAAGTACTGGGACAGGGAGGGTATGGCTACACCTTC. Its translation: CASSEAQVLGQGGYGYTF.

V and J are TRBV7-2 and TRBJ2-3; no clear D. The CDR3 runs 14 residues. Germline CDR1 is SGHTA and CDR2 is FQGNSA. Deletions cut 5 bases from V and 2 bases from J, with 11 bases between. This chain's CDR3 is CASSDPTATDTQYF. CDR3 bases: TGTGCCAGCAGCGACCCGACGGCCACAGATACGCAGTATTTT.

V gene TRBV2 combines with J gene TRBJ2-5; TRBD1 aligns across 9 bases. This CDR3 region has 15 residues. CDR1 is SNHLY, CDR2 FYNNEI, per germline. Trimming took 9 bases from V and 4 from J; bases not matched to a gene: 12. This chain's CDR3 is CASLWDRVFRETQYF. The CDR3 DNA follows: TGTGCCAGTCTGTGGGACAGGGTTTTCCGAGAGACCCAGTACTTC.

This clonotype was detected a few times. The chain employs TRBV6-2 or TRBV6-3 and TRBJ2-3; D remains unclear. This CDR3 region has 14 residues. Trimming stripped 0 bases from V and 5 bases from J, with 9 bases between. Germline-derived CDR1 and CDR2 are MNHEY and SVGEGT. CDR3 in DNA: TGTGCCAGCAGTTACTCCCAGCTGATAGATACGCAGTATTTT. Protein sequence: CASSYSQLIDTQYF.

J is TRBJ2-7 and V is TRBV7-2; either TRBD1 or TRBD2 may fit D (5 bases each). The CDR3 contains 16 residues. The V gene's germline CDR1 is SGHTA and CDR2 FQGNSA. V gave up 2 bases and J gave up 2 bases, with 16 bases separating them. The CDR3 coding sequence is TGTGCCAGCAGCTTACAGGGACCGGTAGCAGCCTACGAGCAGTACTTC. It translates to CASSLQGPVAAYEQYF. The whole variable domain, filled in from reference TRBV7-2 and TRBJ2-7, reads GAGVSQSPSNKVTEKGKDVELRCDPISGHTALYWYRQSLGQGLEFLIYFQGNSAPDKSGLPSDRFSAERTGGSVSTLTIQRTQQEDSAVYLCASSLQGPVAAYEQYFGPGTRLTVT.